This T cell receptor beta chain was retrieved from a study of blood T cell repertoires in COVID-19. Study background: Acute and convalescent COVID-19 samples came from the United States, Italy and Spain. In each case, the material was cDNA or gDNA derived from T cells, B-cell-depleted T cells, or PBMCs.

Original analysis: Estimates of nucleated cell counts were drawn from the amplification of reference gene primers. Clones were sequenced by immunoSEQ multiplex PCR, and TCRdb holds only the in-frame ones, with some missing. That table is the source of V, J and clone size, and D and trimming were worked out from the DNA. The sample holds approximately 89,000 clones, approximately 86% seen once. The CDR3 totals 17 residues. Trimming took 3 bases from V and 0 from J; bases not matched to a gene: 9. Germline V gene sequence: CDR1 SGHDT, CDR2 YYEEEE. The V and J genes are TRBV5-6 and TRBJ2-7, with 10 bases matching TRBD1. Material: peripheral blood. The clonotype originates from a woman aged 70-85 years with active or convalescent COVID-19. The CDR3 bases are TGTGCCAGCAGCTCCCTGACCGGGACAGGGGTCTCCTACGAGCAGTACTTC. Protein sequence: CASSSLTGTGVSYEQYF.